The TCR beta chain under discussion was sequenced for a study of T cell responses to AZD1222 COVID-19 vaccine. CDR3 length: 13 residues. CDR1 is SEHNR, CDR2 FQNEAQ, per germline (reference sequence). The V end lost 1 base, the J end lost 3 bases, and 6 bases lay between the germline ends. Only in-frame clones appear in the TCRdb table, and some are missing; sequencing was by immunoSEQ multiplex PCR. The sample shows over 85,000 clones, 81% of them seen only once. The gene calls are TRBV7-9 and TRBJ1-1; D gene uncertain. The sequence was obtained from an adult in good health. The sample here was peripheral blood, taken on day 0 of AZD1222 vaccination. For the CDR3, the DNA is TGTGCCAGCAGCTTAGGCTTGGACACTGAAGCTTTCTTT. It encodes CASSLGLDTEAFF.